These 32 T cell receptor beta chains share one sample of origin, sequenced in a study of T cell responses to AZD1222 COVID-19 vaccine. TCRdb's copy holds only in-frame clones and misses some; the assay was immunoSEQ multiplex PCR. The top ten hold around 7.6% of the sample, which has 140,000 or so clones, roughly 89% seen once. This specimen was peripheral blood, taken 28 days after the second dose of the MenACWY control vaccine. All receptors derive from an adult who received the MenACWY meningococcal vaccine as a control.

CDR3 DNA: TGCGCCAGCAGCTTGATGCGGGCAGGCCGCGACTACACCTTC. Protein sequence: CASSLMRAGRDYTF. The rearrangement uses TRBV5-1 and TRBJ1-2; D unclear. V was pared by 1 base and J by 10 bases, with 17 bases between. The CDR3 consists of 14 residues. The germline CDR1 and CDR2 sequences are SGHRS and YFSETQ.

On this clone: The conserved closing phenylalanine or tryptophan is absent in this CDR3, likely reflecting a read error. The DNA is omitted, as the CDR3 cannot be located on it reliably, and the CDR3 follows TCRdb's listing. CDR3 residues: CAWSAPGSVRARV. The rearrangement uses TRBV30 and TRBJ1-3. Germline CDR1 GTSNPN, CDR2 SVGIG (reference sequence). The CDR3 extends over 13 residues, inclusive of both ends.

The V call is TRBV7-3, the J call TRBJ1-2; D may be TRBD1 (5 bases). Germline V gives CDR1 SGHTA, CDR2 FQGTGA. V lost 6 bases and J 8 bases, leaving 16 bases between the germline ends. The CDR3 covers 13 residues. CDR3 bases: TGTGCCAGCAGACAGGACCTGGCCTCCGGCTACACCTTC. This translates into CASRQDLASGYTF. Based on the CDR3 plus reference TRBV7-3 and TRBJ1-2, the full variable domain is GAGVSQTPSNKVTEKGKYVELRCDPISGHTALYWYRQSLGQGPEFLIYFQGTGAADDSGLPNDRFFAVRPEGSVSTLKIQRTERGDSAVYLCASRQDLASGYTFGSGTRLTVV.

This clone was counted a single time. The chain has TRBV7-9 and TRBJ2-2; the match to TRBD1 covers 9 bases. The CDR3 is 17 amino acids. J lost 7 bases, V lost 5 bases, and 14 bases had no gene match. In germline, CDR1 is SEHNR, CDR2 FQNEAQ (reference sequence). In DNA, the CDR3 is TGTGCCAGCAGCCCCACAGGGGGCGCATGGGGTATCGGGGAGCTGTTTTTT. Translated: CASSPTGGAWGIGELFF.

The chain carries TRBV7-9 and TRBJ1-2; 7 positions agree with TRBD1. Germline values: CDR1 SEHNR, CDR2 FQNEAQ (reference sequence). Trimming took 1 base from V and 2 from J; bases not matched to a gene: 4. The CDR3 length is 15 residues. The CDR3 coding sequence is TGTGCCAGCAGCTTAGGGAGGGGGCGAAACTATGGCTACACCTTC. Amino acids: CASSLGRGRNYGYTF.

The CDR3 nucleotides read TGTGCCTGGAGACCAGGACAGGGAAATTGGGAGACCCAGTACTTC. Amino acids: CAWRPGQGNWETQYF. This rearrangement joins TRBV30 to TRBJ2-5, with 8 bases matching TRBD1. This CDR3 has 15 amino acids. CDR1 and CDR2 (germline): GTSNPN, SVGIG (reference sequence). Trimming cost V 3 bases and J 5 bases; bases outside gene matches: 11.

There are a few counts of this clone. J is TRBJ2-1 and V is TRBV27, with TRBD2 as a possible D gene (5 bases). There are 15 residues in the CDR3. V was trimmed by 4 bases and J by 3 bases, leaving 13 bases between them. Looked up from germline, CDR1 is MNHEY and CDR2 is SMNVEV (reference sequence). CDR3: CASSSPRTHYNEQFF. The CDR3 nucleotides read TGTGCCAGCAGTTCCCCCCGGACTCACTACAATGAGCAGTTCTTC.

Here the CDR3 reads CASSLPDYYEQYF. CDR3 coding DNA: TGCGCCAGCAGCTTGCCAGACTACTACGAGCAGTACTTC. The J gene is TRBJ2-7, the V gene TRBV5-1; D may be TRBD2 (5 bases). CDR3 length equals 13 residues. CDR1 and CDR2 from the germline V gene are SGHRS and YFSETQ. V dropped 1 base and J dropped 3 bases, with 8 bases sitting between them.

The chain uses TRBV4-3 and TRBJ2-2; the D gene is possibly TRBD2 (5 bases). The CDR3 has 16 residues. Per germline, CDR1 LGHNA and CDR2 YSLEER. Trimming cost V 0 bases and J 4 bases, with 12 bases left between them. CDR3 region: CASSQELGSTTGELFF. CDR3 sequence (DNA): TGCGCCAGCAGCCAAGAACTAGGCAGTACCACCGGGGAGCTGTTTTTT.

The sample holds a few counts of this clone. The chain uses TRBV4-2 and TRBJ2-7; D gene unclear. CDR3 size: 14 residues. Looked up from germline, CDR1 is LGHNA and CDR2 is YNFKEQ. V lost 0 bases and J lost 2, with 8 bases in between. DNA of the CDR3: TGTGCCAGCAGCCAAGATCTTGGGCCCTACGAGCAGTACTTC. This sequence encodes CASSQDLGPYEQYF.

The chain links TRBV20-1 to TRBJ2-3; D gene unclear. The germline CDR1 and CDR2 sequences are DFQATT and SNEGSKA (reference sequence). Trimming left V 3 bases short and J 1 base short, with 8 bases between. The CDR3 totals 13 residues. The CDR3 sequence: CSASKQGTDTQYF. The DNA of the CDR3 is TGCAGTGCTAGTAAGCAGGGCACAGATACGCAGTATTTT.

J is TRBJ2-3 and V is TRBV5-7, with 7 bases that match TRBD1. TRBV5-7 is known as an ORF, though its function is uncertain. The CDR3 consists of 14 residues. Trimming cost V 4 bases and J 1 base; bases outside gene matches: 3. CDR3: CASSTGQGTDTQYF. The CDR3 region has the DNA TGTGCCAGCAGCACCGGACAGGGCACAGATACGCAGTATTTT.

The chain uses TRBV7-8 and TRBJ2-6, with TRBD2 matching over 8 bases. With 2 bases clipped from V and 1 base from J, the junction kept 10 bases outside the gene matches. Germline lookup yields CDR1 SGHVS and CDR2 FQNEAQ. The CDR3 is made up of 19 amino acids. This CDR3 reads CASSLRGRGGQSGANVLTF. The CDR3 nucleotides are TGTGCCAGCAGCTTACGAGGTCGGGGGGGCCAGTCTGGGGCCAACGTCCTGACTTTC.

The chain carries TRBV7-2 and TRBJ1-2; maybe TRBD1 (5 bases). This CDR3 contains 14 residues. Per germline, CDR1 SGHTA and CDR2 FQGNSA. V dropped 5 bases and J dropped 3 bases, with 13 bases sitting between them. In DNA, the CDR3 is TGTGCCAGCAGCAGAACCGGGACGGACTATGGCTACACCTTC. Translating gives CASSRTGTDYGYTF.

The DNA of the CDR3 is TGTGCCTGGAGTCTCGACAGTAATCAGCCCCAGCATTTT. Translated: CAWSLDSNQPQHF. The V gene is TRBV30, the J gene TRBJ1-5; a weak D match, TRBD1 (5 bases). Germline CDR1 and CDR2: GTSNPN and SVGIG (reference sequence). V lost 2 bases and J 4 bases, leaving 9 bases between the germline ends. This CDR3 has 13 amino acids. Drawing the rest from reference TRBV30 and TRBJ1-5, the complete variable domain is SQTIHQWPATLVQPVGSPLSLECTVEGTSNPNLYWYRQAAGRGLQLLFYSVGIGQISSEVPQNLSASRPQDRQFILSSKKLLLSDSGFYLCAWSLDSNQPQHFGDGTRLSIL.

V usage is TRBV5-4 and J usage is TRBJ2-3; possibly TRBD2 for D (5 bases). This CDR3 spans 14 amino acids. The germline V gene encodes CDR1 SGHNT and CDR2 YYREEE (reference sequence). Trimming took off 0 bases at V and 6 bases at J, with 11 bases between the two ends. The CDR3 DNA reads TGTGCCAGCAGCTTGGAAAAAAGGGAGGATACGCAGTATTTT. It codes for CASSLEKREDTQYF. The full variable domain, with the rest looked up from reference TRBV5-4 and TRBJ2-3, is ETGVTQSPTHLIKTRGQQVTLRCSSQSGHNTVSWYQQALGQGPQFIFQYYREEENGRGNFPPRFSGLQFPNYSSELNVNALELDDSALYLCASSLEKREDTQYFGPGTRLTVL.

The CDR3 reads CASSIRGLGNQPQHF. The CDR3, as DNA: TGTGCCAGTAGTATCCGGGGGCTAGGCAATCAGCCCCAGCATTTT. The chain links TRBV19 to TRBJ1-5; maybe TRBD1 (6 bases). V was cut by 3 bases and J by 2 bases, with 11 bases left in between. Germline V gene data show CDR1 as LNHDA and CDR2 as SQIVND (reference sequence). The CDR3 totals 15 residues.

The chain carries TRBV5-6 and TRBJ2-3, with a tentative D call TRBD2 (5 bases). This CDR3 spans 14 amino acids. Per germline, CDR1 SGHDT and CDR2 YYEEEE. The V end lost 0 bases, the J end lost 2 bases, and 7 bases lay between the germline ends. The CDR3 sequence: CASSLVDYTDTQYF. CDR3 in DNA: TGTGCCAGCAGCTTGGTCGACTACACAGATACGCAGTATTTT.

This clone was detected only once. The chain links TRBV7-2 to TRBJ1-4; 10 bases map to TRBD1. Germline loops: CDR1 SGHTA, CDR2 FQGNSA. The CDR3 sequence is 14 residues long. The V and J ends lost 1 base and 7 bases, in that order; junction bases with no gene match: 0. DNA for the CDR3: TGTGCCAGCAGCTTAGGGACAGGGGGTGAAAAACTGTTTTTT. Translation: CASSLGTGGEKLFF.

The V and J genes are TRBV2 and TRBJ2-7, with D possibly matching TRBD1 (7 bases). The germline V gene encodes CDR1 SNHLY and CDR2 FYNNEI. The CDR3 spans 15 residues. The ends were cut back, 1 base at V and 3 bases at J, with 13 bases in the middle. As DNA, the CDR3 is TGTGCCAGCAGTGAAGGGGCAGGGGGGATCTACGAGCAGTACTTC. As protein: CASSEGAGGIYEQYF.

The CDR3 coding sequence is TGTGCCAGCAGTGATCGTCAGGGGCACACTGAAGCTTTCTTT. This sequence encodes CASSDRQGHTEAFF. V is TRBV6-1 and J is TRBJ1-1; the D gene is possibly TRBD1 (6 bases). With 3 bases removed from V and 3 bases from J, the gap between germline ends came to 11 bases. Germline CDR1 MNHNS, CDR2 SASEGT. This CDR3 spans 14 amino acids.

The CDR3 coding sequence is TGTGCCAGCAGCCCAGGACAGGGGGCGACCAAAAACATTCAGTACTTC. This translates into CASSPGQGATKNIQYF. This rearrangement joins TRBV7-9 to TRBJ2-4; 11 bases align to TRBD1. Losses at the gene ends were 5 bases for V and 2 bases for J; bases not matched to a gene: 5. The CDR3 covers 16 residues. Per germline, CDR1 SEHNR and CDR2 FQNEAQ (reference sequence).

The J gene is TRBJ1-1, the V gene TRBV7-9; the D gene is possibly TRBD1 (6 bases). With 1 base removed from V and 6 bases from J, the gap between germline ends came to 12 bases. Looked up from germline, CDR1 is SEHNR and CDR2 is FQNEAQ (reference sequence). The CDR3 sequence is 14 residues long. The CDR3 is CASSLGQAVSEAFF. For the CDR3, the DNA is TGTGCCAGCAGCTTAGGACAGGCCGTCTCTGAAGCTTTCTTT.

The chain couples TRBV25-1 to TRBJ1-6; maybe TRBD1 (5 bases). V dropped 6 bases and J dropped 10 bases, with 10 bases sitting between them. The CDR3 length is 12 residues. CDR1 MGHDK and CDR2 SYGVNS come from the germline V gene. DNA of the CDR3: TGTGCCAGCAGGATCGGGACCTCACCCCTCCACTTT. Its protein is CASRIGTSPLHF.

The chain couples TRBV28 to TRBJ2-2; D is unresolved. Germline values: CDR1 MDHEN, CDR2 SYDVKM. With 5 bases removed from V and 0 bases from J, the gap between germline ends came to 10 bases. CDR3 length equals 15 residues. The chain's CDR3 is CASSLSQANTGELFF. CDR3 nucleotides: TGTGCCAGCAGTCTCAGCCAGGCGAACACCGGGGAGCTGTTTTTT.

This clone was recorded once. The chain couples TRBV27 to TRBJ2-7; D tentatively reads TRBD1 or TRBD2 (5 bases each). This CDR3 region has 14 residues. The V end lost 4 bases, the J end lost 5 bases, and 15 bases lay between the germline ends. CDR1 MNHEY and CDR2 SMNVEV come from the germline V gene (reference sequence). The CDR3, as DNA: TGTGCCAGCAGTTCTTCCGGGACGGATAACGAGCAGTACTTC. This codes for CASSSSGTDNEQYF.

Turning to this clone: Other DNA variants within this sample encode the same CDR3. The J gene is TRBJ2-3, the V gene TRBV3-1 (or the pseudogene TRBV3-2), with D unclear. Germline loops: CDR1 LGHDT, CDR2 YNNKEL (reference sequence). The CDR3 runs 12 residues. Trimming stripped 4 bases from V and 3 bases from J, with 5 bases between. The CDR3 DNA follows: TGTGCCAGCAGCCTCTCGACAGATACGCAGTATTTT. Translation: CASSLSTDTQYF.

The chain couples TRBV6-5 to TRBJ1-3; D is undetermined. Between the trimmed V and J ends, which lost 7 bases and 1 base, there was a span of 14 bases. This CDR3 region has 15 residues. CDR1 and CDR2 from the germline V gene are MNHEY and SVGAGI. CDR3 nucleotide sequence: TGTGCCAGCACCTCCCCTTTGGCATCTGGAAACACCATATATTTT. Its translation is CASTSPLASGNTIYF.

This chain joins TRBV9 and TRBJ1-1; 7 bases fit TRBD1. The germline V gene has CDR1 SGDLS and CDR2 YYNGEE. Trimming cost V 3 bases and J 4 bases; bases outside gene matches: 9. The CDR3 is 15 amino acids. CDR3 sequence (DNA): TGTGCCAGCAGCGCCCTACAGGGGCCCAGCACTGAAGCTTTCTTT. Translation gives CASSALQGPSTEAFF. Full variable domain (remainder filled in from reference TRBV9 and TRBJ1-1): DSGVTQTPKHLITATGQRVTLRCSPRSGDLSVYWYQQSLDQGLQFLIQYYNGEERAKGNILERFSAQQFPDLHSELNLSSLELGDSALYFCASSALQGPSTEAFFGQGTRLTVV.

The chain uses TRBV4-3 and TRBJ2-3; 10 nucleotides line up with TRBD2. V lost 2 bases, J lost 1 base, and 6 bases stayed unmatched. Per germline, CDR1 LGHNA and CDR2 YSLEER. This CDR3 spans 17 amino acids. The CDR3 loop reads CASSQFGLAGGTDTQYF. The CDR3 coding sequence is TGCGCCAGCAGCCAATTCGGGCTAGCGGGGGGCACAGATACGCAGTATTTT.

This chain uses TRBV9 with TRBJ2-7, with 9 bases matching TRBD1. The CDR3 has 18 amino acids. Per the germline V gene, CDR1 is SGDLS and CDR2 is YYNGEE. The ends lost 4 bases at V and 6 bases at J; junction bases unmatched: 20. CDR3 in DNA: TGTGCCAGCAGCTCCCCACAAGCAGGGGGGACAGGGCCTAGCGAGCAGTACTTC. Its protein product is CASSSPQAGGTGPSEQYF.

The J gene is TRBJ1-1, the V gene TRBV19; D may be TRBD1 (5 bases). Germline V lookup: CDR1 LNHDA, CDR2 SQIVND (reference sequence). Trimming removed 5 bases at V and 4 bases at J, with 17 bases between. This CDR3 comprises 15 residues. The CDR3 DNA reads TGTGCCAGTAGTCAACTACAGGACTGGGGCACTGAAGCTTTCTTT. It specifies CASSQLQDWGTEAFF.